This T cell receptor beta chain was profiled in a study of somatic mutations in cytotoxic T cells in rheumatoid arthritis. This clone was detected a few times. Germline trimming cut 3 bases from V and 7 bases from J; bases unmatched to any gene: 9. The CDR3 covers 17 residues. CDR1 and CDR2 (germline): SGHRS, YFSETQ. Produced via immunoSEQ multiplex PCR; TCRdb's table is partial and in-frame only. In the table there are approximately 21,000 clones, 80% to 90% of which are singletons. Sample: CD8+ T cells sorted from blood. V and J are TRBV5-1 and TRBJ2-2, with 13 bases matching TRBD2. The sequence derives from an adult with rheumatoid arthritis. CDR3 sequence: CASSSLTSGGAGGELFF. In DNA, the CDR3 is TGCGCCAGCAGCTCCCTCACTAGCGGGGGGGCCGGCGGGGAGCTGTTTTTT. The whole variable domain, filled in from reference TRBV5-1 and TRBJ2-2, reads KAGVTQTPRYLIKTRGQQVTLSCSPISGHRSVSWYQQTPGQGLQFLFEYFSETQRNKGNFPGRFSGRQFSNSRSEMNVSTLELGDSALYLCASSSLTSGGAGGELFFGEGSRLTVL.